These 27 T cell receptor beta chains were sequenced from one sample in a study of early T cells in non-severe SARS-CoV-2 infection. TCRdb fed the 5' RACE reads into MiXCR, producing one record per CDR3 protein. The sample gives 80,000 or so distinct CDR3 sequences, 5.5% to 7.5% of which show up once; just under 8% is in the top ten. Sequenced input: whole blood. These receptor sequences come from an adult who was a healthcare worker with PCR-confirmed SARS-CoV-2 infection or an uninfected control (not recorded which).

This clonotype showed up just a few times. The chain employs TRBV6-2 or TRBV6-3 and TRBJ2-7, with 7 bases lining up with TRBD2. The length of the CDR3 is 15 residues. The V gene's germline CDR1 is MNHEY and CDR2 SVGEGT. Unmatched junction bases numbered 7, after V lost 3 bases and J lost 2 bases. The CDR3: CASSYSQRDAYEQYF. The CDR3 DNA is TGTGCCAGCAGTTATAGTCAGCGGGACGCCTACGAGCAGTACTTC.

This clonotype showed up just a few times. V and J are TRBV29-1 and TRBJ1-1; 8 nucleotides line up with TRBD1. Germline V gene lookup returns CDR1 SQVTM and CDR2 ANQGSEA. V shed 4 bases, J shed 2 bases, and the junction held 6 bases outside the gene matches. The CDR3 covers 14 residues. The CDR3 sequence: CSVVDRASNTEAFF. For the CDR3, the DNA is TGCAGCGTTGTGGACAGGGCTAGTAACACTGAAGCTTTCTTT.

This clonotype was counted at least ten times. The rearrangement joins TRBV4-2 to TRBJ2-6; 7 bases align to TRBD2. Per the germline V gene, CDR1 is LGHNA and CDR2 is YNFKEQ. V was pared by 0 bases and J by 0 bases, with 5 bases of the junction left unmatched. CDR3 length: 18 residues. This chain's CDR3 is CASSQDRGVISGANVLTF. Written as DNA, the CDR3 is TGTGCCAGCAGCCAAGATCGGGGGGTAATCTCTGGGGCCAACGTCCTGACTTTC.

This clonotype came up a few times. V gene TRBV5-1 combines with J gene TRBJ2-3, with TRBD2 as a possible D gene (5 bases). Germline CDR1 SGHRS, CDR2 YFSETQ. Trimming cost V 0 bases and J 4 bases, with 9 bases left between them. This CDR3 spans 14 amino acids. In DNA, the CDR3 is TGCGCCAGCAGCTTGGGGTTGAGGGCAGATACGCAGTATTTT. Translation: CASSLGLRADTQYF.

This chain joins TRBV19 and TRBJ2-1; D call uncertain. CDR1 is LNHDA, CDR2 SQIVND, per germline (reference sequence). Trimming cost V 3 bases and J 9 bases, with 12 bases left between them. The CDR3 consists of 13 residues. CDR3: CASSIASLREQFF. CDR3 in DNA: TGTGCCAGTAGTATTGCGTCACTACGTGAGCAGTTCTTC. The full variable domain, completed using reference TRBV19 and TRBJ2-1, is DGGITQSPKYLFRKEGQNVTLSCEQNLNHDAMYWYRQDPGQGLRLIYYSQIVNDFQKGDIAEGYSVSREKKESFPLTVTSAQKNPTAFYLCASSIASLREQFFGPGTRLTVL.

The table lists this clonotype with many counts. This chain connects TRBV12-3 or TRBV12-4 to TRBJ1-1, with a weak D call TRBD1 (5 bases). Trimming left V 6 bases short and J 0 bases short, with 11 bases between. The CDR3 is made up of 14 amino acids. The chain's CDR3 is CASRNRNMNTEAFF. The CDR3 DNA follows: TGTGCCAGCAGAAACAGGAACATGAACACTGAAGCTTTCTTT.

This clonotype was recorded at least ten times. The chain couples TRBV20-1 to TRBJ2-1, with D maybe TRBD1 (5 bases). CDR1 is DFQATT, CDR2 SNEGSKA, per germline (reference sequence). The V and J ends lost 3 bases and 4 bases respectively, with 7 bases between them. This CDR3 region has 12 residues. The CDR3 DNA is TGCAGTGCTAGTAACAGGTACAATGAGCAGTTCTTC. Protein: CSASNRYNEQFF.

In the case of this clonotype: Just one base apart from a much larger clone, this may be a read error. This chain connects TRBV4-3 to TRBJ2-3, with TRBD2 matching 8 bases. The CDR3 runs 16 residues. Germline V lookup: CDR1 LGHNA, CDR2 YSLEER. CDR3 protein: CTSSQGAGVGTDTQYF. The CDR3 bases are TGCACCAGCAGCCAGGGAGCGGGAGTGGGCACAGATACGCAGTATTTT.

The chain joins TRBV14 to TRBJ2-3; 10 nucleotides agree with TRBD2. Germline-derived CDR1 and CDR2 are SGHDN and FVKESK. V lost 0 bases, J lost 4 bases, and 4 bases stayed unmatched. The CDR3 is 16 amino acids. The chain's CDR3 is CASSQDQLAGSDTQYF. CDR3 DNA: TGTGCCAGCAGCCAAGATCAACTAGCGGGATCAGATACGCAGTATTTT. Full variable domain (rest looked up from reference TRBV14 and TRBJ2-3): EAGVTQFPSHSVIEKGQTVTLRCDPISGHDNLYWYRRVMGKEIKFLLHFVKESKQDESGMPNNRFLAERTGGTYSTLKVQPAELEDSGVYFCASSQDQLAGSDTQYFGPGTRLTVL.

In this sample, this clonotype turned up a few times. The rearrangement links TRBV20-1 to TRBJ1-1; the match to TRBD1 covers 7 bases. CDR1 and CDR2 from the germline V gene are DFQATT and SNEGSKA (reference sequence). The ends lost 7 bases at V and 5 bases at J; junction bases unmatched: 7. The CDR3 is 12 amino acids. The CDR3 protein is CSVRGGRTEAFF. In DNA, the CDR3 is TGCAGTGTCAGGGGGGGACGGACTGAAGCTTTCTTT.

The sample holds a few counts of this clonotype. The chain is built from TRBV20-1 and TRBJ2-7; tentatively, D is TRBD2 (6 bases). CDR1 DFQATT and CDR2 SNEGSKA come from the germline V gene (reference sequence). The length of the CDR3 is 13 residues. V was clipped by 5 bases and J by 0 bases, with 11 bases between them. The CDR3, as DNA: TGCAGTGCTGGACGAGCGGGCTCCTACGAGCAGTACTTC. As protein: CSAGRAGSYEQYF.

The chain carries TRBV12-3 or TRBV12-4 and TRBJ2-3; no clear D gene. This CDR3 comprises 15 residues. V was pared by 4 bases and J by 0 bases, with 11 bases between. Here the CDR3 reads CASSSDTISTDTQYF. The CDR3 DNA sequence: TGTGCCAGCAGTTCCGATACAATTAGCACAGATACGCAGTATTTT.

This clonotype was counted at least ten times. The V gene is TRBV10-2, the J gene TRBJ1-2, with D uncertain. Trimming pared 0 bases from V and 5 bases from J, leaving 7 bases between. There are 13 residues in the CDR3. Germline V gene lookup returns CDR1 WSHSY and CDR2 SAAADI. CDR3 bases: TGCGCCAGCAGTGAGTCCTCAGCTTATGGCTACACCTTC. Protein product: CASSESSAYGYTF.

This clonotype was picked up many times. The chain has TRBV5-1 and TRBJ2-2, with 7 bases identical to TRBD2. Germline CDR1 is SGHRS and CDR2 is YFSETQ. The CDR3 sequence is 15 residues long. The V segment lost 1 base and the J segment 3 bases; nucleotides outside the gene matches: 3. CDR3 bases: TGCGCCAGCAGCTTGTCGCTAGCGGACACCGGGGAGCTGTTTTTT. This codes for CASSLSLADTGELFF.

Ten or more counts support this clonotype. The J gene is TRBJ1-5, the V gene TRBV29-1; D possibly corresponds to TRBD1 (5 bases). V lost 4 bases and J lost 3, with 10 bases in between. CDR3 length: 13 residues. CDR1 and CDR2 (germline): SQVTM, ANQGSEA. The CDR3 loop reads CSVGQGFNQPQHF. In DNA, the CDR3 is TGCAGCGTTGGGCAGGGTTTCAATCAGCCCCAGCATTTT.

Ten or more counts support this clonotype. CDR3 nucleotide sequence: TGCAGTGCTAAAGGGACTAGCGGGATGATAGCCAAAAACATTCAGTACTTC. It specifies CSAKGTSGMIAKNIQYF. The V gene is TRBV20-1, the J gene TRBJ2-4; 13 nucleotides line up with TRBD2. V lost 4 bases and J lost 0; bases outside the gene matches: 6. CDR1 DFQATT and CDR2 SNEGSKA come from the germline V gene (reference sequence). This CDR3 region has 17 residues.

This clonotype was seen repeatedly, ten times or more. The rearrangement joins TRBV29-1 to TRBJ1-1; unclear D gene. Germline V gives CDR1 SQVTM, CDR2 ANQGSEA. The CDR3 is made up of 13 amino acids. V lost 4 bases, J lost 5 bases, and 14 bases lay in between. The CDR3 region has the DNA TGCAGCGTTGCGAGCGTAGTGGGTACTGAAGCTTTCTTT. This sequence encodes CSVASVVGTEAFF.

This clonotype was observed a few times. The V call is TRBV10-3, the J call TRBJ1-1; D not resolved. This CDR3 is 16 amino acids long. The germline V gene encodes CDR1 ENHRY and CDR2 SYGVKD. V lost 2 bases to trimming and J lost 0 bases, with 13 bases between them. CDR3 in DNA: TGTGCCATCAGTGAGGTGGCAACTAAAATGAACACTGAAGCTTTCTTT. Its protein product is CAISEVATKMNTEAFF.

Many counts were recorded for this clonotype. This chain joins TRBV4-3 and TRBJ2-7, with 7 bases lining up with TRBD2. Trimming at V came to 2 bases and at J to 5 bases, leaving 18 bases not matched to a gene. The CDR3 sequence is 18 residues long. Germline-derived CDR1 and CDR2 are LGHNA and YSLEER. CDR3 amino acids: CASSQYYGGSLPGHEQYF. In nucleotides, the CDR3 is TGCGCCAGCAGCCAATATTACGGCGGGAGTCTACCGGGGCACGAGCAGTACTTC.

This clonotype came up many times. The CDR3 protein is CASRPGMDNSPLHF. The CDR3 nucleotides read TGTGCCAGCAGGCCCGGTATGGATAATTCACCCCTCCACTTT. This chain uses TRBV12-3 or TRBV12-4 with TRBJ1-6, with D uncertain. CDR3 length equals 14 residues. Trimming pared 6 bases from V and 5 bases from J, leaving 11 bases between.

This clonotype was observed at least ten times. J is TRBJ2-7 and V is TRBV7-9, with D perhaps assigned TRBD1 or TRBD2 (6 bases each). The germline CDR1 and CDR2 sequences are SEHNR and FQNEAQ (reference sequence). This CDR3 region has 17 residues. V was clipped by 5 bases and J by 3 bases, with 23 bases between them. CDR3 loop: CASSLILGGQKFYEQYF. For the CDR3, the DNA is TGTGCCAGCAGCCTGATCCTAGGGGGGCAGAAATTCTACGAGCAGTACTTC.

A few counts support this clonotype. Here the CDR3 reads CASSYSGGLYQETQYF. CDR3 nucleotides: TGTGCCAGCAGTTACTCTGGCGGTTTGTACCAAGAGACCCAGTACTTC. The gene calls are TRBV6-6 and TRBJ2-5; no clear D. Germline V gene sequence: CDR1 MNHNY, CDR2 SVGAGI (reference sequence). The CDR3 runs 16 residues. Trimming removed 0 bases at V and 0 bases at J, with 11 bases between.

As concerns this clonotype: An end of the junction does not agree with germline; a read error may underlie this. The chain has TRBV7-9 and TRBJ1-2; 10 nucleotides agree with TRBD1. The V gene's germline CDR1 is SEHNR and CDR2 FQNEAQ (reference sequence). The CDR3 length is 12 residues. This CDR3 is CASSRDRGPPYF. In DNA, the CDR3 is TGTGCCAGCAGTCGGGACAGGGGTCCCCCCTACTTC.

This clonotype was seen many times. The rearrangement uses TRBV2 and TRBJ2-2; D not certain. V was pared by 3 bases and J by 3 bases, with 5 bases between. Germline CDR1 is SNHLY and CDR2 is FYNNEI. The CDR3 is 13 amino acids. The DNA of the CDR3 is TGTGCCAGCAGTGATATTGACACCGGGGAGCTGTTTTTT. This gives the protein CASSDIDTGELFF.

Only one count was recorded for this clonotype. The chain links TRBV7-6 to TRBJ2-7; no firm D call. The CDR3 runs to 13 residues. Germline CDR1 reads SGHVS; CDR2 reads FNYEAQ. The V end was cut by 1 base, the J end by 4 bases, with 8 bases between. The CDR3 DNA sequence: TGTGCCAGCAGCTTAGAAGGGAAATACGAGCAGTACTTC. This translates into CASSLEGKYEQYF. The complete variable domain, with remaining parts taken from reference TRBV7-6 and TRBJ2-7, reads GAGVSQSPRYKVTKRGQDVALRCDPISGHVSLYWYRQALGQGPEFLTYFNYEAQQDKSGLPNDRFSAERPEGSISTLTIQRTEQRDSAMYRCASSLEGKYEQYFGPGTRLTVT.

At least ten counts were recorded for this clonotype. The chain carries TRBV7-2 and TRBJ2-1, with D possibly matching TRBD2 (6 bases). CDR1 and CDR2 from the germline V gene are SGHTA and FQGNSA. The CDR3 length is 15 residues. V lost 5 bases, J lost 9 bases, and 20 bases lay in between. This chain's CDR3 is CASSPQGTSRIEQFF. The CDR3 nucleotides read TGTGCCAGCAGCCCCCAAGGGACTTCCCGCATTGAGCAGTTCTTC.

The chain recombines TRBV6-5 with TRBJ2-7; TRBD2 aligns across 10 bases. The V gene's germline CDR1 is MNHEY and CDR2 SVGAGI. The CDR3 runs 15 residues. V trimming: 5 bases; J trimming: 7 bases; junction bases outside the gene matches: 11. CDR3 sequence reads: CASSPEREGRGEQYF. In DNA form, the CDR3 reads TGTGCCAGCAGTCCCGAGCGGGAGGGACGGGGGGAGCAGTACTTC.